The entry below describes one T cell receptor (beta chain). The source of the sample is a study of blood T cell repertoires in COVID-19. Across the whole study: The samples span acute and convalescent COVID-19 from the United States, Italy and Spain.

Original analysis: Reference gene primer amplification yielded estimated nucleated cell counts. Sequencing was performed with immunoSEQ multiplex PCR; in TCRdb, only in-frame clones are kept and a portion is missing. V, J and clone size reflect that table, while D and trimming were determined from the DNA. The repertoire holds about 120,000 clones, with over 60% as singletons. The germline V gene encodes CDR1 ENHRY and CDR2 SYGVKD. This CDR3 is built from 17 residues. Trimming removed 2 bases from V and 3 bases from J, with 17 bases in between. The V gene is TRBV10-3, the J gene TRBJ1-3, with D perhaps matching TRBD1 (5 bases). The sequenced material came from peripheral blood. The receptor was derived from a woman of 80 years or more with acute or convalescent COVID-19. This CDR3 reads CAISELGPAGDGNTIYF. Here the CDR3 DNA reads TGTGCCATCAGTGAGCTCGGACCAGCGGGGGATGGAAACACCATATATTTT.